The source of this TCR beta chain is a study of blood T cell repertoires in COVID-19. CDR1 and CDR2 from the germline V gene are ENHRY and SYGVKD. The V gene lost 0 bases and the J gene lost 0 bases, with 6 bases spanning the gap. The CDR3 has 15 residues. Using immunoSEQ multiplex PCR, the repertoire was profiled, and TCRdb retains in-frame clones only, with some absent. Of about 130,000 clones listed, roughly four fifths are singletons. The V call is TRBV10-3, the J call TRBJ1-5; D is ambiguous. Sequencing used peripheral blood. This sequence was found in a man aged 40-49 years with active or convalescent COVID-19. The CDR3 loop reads CAISESHHSNQPQHF. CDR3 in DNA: TGTGCCATCAGTGAGTCACATCATAGCAATCAGCCCCAGCATTTT.